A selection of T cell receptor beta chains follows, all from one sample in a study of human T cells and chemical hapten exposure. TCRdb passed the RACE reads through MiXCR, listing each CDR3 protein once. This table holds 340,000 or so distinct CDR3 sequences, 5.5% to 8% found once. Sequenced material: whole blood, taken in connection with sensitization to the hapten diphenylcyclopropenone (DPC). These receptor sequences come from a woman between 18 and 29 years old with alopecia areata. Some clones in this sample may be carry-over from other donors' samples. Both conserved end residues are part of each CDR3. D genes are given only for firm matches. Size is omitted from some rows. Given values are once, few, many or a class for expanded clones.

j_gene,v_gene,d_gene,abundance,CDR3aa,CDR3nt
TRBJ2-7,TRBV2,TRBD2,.,CASSAYSGGTQGANEQYF,TGTGCCAGCAGTGCTTATAGCGGGGGGACCCAAGGCGCTAACGAGCAGTACTTC
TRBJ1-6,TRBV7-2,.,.,CASSLVGSGVSPLHF,TGTGCCAGCAGCTTAGTGGGGAGCGGGGTTTCACCCCTCCACTTT
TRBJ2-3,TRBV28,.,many,CASRGQGDGVTQYF,TGTGCCAGCAGAGGGCAGGGAGACGGGGTTACGCAGTATTTT
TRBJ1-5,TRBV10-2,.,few,CASGTGLSGQPQHF,TGCGCCAGCGGAACAGGGTTGTCCGGACAGCCCCAGCATTTT
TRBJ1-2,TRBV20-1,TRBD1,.,CSAISGDRNYGYTF,TGCAGTGCCATAAGCGGGGACAGAAACTATGGCTACACCTTC
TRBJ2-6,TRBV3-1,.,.,CASSRRPNSGANVLTF,TGTGCCAGCAGCCGAAGGCCGAACTCTGGGGCCAACGTCCTGACTTTC
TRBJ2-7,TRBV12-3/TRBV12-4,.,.,CASSSSDRLSYEQYF,TGTGCCAGCAGTTCCTCAGACAGGCTCTCCTACGAGCAGTACTTC
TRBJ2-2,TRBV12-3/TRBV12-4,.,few,CASRFSGTTGELFF,TGTGCCAGCAGGTTTTCAGGGACCACCGGGGAGCTGTTTTTT
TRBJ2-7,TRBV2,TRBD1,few,CASGGLQGNHEQYF,TGTGCCAGCGGTGGGTTACAGGGGAACCACGAGCAGTACTTC
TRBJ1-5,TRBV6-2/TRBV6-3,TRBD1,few,CASTDMPRQGGNQPQHF,TGTGCCAGCACCGACATGCCACGACAGGGTGGCAATCAGCCCCAGCATTTT
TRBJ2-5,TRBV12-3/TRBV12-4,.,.,CASSGTGSSASQYF,TGTGCCAGCAGCGGGACCGGGTCCTCCGCATCCCAGTACTTC
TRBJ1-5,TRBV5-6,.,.,CASSLGIAGRQPQHF,TGTGCCAGCAGCTTGGGGATCGCGGGTCGTCAGCCCCAGCATTTT
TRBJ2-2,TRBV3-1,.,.,CASSQGPAGTGELFF,TGTGCCAGCAGCCAAGGCCCCGCGGGTACCGGGGAGCTGTTTTTT
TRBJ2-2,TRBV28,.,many,CASSLGGSGGELFF,TGTGCCAGCAGTCTTGGGGGGTCTGGCGGGGAGCTGTTTTTT
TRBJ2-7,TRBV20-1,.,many,CSAAKGGDDYEQYF,TGCAGTGCCGCTAAGGGGGGGGATGACTACGAGCAGTACTTC
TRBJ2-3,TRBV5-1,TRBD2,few,CASSLSSGGAFADTQYF,TGCGCCAGCAGCTTGTCTAGCGGGGGGGCCTTTGCAGATACGCAGTATTTT
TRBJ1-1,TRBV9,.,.,CASSIAPQATEAFF,TGTGCCAGCAGCATTGCCCCCCAGGCGACTGAAGCTTTCTTT
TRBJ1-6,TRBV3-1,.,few,CASSQEGGEFKVF,TGTGCCAGCAGCCAAGAGGGTGGGGAATTCAAGGTCTTT
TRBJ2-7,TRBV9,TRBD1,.,CASSVQGAGGEQYF,TGTGCCAGCAGCGTACAGGGGGCAGGTGGTGAGCAGTACTTC
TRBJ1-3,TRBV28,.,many,CASSSQEIELGNTIYF,TGTGCCAGCAGCAGCCAGGAAATAGAATTGGGAAACACCATATATTTT
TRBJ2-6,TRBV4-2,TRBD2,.,CASSSRLAANSGANVLTF,TGTGCCAGCAGCTCCCGACTAGCGGCCAACTCTGGGGCCAACGTCCTGACTTTC
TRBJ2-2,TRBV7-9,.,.,CASSLYPGTGELFF,TGTGCCAGCAGCTTGTACCCGGGCACCGGGGAGCTGTTTTTT
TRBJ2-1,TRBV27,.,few,CASSAQGYNEQFF,TGTGCCAGCAGTGCCCAGGGGTACAATGAGCAGTTCTTC
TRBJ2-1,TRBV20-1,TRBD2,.,CSARPGTSGGNEQFF,TGCAGTGCCCGTCCCGGGACTAGCGGGGGAAATGAGCAGTTCTTC
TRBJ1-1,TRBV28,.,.,CASGQLNTEAFF,TGTGCCAGCGGACAGTTGAACACTGAAGCTTTCTTT
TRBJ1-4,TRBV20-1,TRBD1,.,CSADRVSATNEKLFF,TGCAGTGCTGACAGGGTCTCGGCAACTAATGAAAAACTGTTTTTT
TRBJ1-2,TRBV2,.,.,CASSGARGNSNGYTF,TGTGCCAGCAGTGGGGCCAGGGGAAACTCTAATGGCTACACCTTC
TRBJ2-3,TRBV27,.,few,CASRPWEEADTQYF,TGTGCCAGCCGGCCATGGGAAGAGGCAGATACGCAGTATTTT
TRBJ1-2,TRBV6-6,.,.,CATAGTYGYTF,TGTGCCACTGCAGGGACCTATGGCTACACCTTC
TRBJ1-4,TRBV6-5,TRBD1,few,CASRRDRGRDEKLFF,TGTGCCAGCAGGCGGGACAGGGGGCGAGATGAAAAACTGTTTTTT
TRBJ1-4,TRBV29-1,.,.,CSVAKQGHGEKLFF,TGCAGCGTAGCTAAACAGGGTCACGGGGAAAAACTGTTTTTT
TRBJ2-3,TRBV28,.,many,CASSFMRSTDTQYF,TGTGCCAGCAGTTTTATGAGAAGCACAGATACGCAGTATTTT
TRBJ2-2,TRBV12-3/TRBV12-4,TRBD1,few,CASSRTGILAGELFF,TGTGCCAGCAGCCGGACAGGGATCCTGGCCGGGGAGCTGTTTTTT
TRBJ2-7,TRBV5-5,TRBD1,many,CASSLQWTGVIYEQYF,TGTGCCAGCAGCTTGCAATGGACAGGGGTAATTTACGAGCAGTACTTC